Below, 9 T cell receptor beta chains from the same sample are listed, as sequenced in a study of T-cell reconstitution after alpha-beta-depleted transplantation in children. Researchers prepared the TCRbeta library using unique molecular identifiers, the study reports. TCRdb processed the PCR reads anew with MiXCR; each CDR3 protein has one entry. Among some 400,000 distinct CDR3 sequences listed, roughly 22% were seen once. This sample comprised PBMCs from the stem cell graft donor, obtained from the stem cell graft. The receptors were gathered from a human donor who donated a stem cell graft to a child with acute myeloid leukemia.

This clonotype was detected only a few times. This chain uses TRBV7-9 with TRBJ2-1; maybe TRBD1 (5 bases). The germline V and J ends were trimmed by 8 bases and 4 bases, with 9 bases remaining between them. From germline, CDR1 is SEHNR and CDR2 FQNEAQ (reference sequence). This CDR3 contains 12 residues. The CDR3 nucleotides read TGTGCCAGCGACAGAGTATACAATGAGCAGTTCTTC. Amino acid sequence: CASDRVYNEQFF.

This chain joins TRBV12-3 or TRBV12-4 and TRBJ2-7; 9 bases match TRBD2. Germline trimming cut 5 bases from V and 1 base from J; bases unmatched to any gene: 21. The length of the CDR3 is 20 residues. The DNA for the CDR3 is TGTGCCAGCAGTCCCACAGCCCCGGGACTAGCAGATTTCGCGTCCTACGAGCAGTACTTC. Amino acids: CASSPTAPGLADFASYEQYF.

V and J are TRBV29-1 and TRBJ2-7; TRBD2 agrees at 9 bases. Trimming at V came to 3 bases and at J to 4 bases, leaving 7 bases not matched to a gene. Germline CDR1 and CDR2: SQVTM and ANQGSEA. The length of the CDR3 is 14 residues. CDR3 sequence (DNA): TGCAGCGTTGAGTATGGTAGCGGGGGATACGAGCAGTACTTC. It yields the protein CSVEYGSGGYEQYF.

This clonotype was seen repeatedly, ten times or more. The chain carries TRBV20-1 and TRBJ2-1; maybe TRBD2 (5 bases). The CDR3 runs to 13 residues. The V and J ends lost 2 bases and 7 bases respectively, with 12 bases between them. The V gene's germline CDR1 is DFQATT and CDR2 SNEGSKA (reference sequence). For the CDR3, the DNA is TGCAGTGCTAGACCCCGGACTGTTAATGAGCAGTTCTTC. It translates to CSARPRTVNEQFF.

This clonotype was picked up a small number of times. This CDR3 reads CSVGDSPNSPLHF. The CDR3 DNA is TGCAGCGTTGGGGACAGTCCCAATTCACCCCTCCACTTT. The V call is TRBV29-1, the J call TRBJ1-6, with 7 bases fitting TRBD1. Trimming cost V 4 bases and J 7 bases; bases outside gene matches: 4. Germline CDR1 SQVTM, CDR2 ANQGSEA. This CDR3 region has 13 residues. Complete variable domain (other parts from reference TRBV29-1 and TRBJ1-6): SAVISQKPSRDICQRGTSLTIQCQVDSQVTMMFWYRQQPGQSLTLIATANQGSEATYESGFVIDKFPISRPNLTFSTLTVSNMSPEDSSIYLCSVGDSPNSPLHFGNGTRLTVT.

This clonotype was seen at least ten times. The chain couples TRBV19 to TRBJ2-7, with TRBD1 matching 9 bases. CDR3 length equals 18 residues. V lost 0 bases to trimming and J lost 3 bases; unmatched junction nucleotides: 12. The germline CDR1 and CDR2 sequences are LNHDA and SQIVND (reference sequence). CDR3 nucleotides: TGTGCCAGTAGTATAGACCCCGGGACAGGGCCTATGATCTACGAGCAGTACTTC. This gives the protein CASSIDPGTGPMIYEQYF.

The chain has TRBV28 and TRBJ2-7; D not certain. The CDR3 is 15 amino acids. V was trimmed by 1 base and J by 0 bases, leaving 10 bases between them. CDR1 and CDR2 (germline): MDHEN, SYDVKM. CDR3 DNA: TGTGCCAGCAGTTTATTCTACCGAAGCTCCTACGAGCAGTACTTC. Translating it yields CASSLFYRSSYEQYF.

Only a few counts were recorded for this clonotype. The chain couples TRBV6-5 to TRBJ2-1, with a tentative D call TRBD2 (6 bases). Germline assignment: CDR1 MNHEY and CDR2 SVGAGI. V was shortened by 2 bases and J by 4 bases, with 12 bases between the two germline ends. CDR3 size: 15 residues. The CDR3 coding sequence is TGTGCCAGCAGTTACGCAGGAGGGTTGTACAATGAGCAGTTCTTC. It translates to CASSYAGGLYNEQFF.

The CDR3 is CSAPPDRGRYEQYF. CDR3 DNA sequence: TGCAGTGCTCCTCCCGACAGGGGGCGCTACGAGCAGTACTTC. The V gene is TRBV20-1, the J gene TRBJ2-7; 10 bases are shared with TRBD1. This CDR3 region has 14 residues. V gave up 5 bases and J gave up 3 bases; unmatched junction bases: 7. Per the germline V gene, CDR1 is DFQATT and CDR2 is SNEGSKA (reference sequence).